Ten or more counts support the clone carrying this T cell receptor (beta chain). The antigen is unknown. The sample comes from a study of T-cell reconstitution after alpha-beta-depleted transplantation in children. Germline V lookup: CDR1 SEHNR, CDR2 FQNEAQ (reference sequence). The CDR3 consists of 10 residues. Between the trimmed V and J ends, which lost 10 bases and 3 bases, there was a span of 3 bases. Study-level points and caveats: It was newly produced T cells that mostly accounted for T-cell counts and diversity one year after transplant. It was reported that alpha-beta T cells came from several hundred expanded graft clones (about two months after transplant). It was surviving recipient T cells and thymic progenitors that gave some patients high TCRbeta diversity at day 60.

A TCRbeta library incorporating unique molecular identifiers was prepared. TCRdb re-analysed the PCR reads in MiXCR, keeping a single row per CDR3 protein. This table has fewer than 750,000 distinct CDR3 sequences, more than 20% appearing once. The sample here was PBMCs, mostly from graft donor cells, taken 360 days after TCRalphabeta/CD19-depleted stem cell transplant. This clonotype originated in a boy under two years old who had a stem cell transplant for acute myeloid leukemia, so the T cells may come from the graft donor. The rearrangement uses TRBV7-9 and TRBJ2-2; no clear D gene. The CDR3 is CATHTGELFF. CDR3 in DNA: TGTGCCACCCACACCGGGGAGCTGTTTTTT.